This TCR beta chain is drawn from a study of blood T cell repertoires in COVID-19. Clones were sequenced by immunoSEQ multiplex PCR, and TCRdb holds only the in-frame ones, with some missing. The table has 300,000 to 350,000 clones, around 85% seen once. CDR1 is SEHNR and CDR2 is FQNEAQ in the germline V gene (reference sequence). The V and J ends lost 5 bases and 6 bases, in that order; junction bases with no gene match: 10. CDR3 length: 15 residues. Material: PBMCs or T cells enriched from blood (not recorded which). This TCR was recovered from a woman aged 40 to 50 with acute COVID-19. The chain recombines TRBV7-9 with TRBJ1-1, with 9 bases lining up with TRBD1. CDR3 region: CASSHSGQGGPEAFF. The CDR3 coding sequence is TGTGCCAGCAGCCACTCGGGACAGGGAGGCCCTGAAGCTTTCTTT.